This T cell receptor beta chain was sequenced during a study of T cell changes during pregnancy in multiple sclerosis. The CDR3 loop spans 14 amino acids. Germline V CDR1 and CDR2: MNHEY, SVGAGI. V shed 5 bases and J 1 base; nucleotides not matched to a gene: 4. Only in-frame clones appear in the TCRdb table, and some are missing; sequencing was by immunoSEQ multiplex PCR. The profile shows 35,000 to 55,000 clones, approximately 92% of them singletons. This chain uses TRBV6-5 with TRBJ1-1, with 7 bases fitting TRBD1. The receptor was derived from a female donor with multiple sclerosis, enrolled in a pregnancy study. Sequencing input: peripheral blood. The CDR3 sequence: CASSPRQGNTEAFF. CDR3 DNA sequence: TGTGCCAGCAGTCCCCGACAGGGGAACACTGAAGCTTTCTTT.